The present entry profiles one T cell receptor (beta chain) with its context. The clone's antigen remains unknown. No much larger clone exists at a distance of one base, and base qualities are not known. The data are from a study of technical replicates of blood from a handful of donors (dated by TCRdb to 2016 to 2017). Libraries came from the immunoSEQ multiplex PCR assay. The clones in this table, taken by TCRdb from immuneACCESS, are in-frame only. Not every clone is retained; where verified, under half of the shortfall comes from an unresolved V gene, and the cause of the rest is unknown. In all, the sample holds fewer than 80,000 clones, and about 86% of those were seen once. Together, the top ten hold about 5% of the sample. Reading the germline V gene gives CDR1 MNHEY and CDR2 SVGAGI. The junction shows trimming of 4 bases on V and 9 bases on J, plus 15 bases between the germline ends. CDR3 length: 13 amino acids, cysteine to phenylalanine. CDR3 DNA only is kept here, 39 bases in frame from base 1.

The chain joins TRBV6-5 to TRBJ1-2; a tentative D call is TRBD1 (5 bases match). Sequenced material: PBMCs. The clonotype comes from a human donor in good health. Some clones in this sample may be carry-over from other donors' samples. The sequenced DNA is TGTGCCAGCAGTTTCAAGACCAGGGATCGCTACACCTTC. This encodes CASSFKTRDRYTF.